The next 14 T cell receptor beta chains were all read from a single sample in a study of blood T cell repertoires in COVID-19. TCRdb's table, derived via immunoSEQ multiplex PCR, lists solely in-frame clones and lacks some. The data show a few hundred thousand clones, with about 86% seen just once and approximately 4% held by the top ten. Sequenced input: PBMCs or T cells enriched from blood (not recorded which). Every receptor here comes from a man aged 30 to 45 with acute COVID-19.

The CDR3 DNA is TGTGCCAGCAGCTTAGGTGCGGGGAGGGCTGAAGCTTTCTTT. This sequence encodes CASSLGAGRAEAFF. This rearrangement joins TRBV13 to TRBJ1-1; the D is unclear. The V gene's germline CDR1 is PRHDT and CDR2 FYEKMQ (reference sequence). V lost 0 bases to trimming and J lost 6 bases, with 11 bases between them. The CDR3 spans 14 residues.

In this sample, this clone turned up once. The chain's CDR3 is CASSSAQGALVQPQHF. The CDR3 DNA reads as TGTGCCAGTTCGTCAGCTCAGGGGGCACTGGTTCAGCCCCAGCATTTT. The rearrangement uses TRBV19 and TRBJ1-5; 8 nucleotides line up with TRBD1. Trimming cost V 8 bases and J 6 bases; bases outside gene matches: 15. The CDR3 spans 16 residues. In germline, CDR1 is LNHDA, CDR2 SQIVND (reference sequence).

On this clone: Compared with germline, one end of the junction differs, possibly owing to a read error. The CDR3 protein is CASSLETGGYF. The CDR3 nucleotides read TGTGCCAGCAGCTTAGAGACAGGGGGGTACTTC. This chain joins TRBV7-9 and TRBJ1-2; 9 bases align to TRBD1. The CDR3 contains 11 residues. Germline values: CDR1 SEHNR, CDR2 FQNEAQ (reference sequence).

The chain couples TRBV7-2 to TRBJ1-2; the match to TRBD1 covers 7 bases. Germline trimming cut 1 base from V and 2 bases from J; bases unmatched to any gene: 4. Germline lookup yields CDR1 SGHTA and CDR2 FQGNSA. The CDR3 runs 15 residues. CDR3 sequence: CASSLDAGGNYGYTF. Written as DNA, the CDR3 is TGTGCCAGCAGCTTAGATGCAGGGGGGAACTATGGCTACACCTTC.

This chain connects TRBV7-9 to TRBJ2-2, with 8 nucleotides matching TRBD1. V shed 5 bases and J 1 base; nucleotides not matched to a gene: 6. Germline assignment: CDR1 SEHNR and CDR2 FQNEAQ (reference sequence). CDR3 length: 16 amino acids. The CDR3 DNA is TGTGCCAGCAGCGTATCCGGGACAGGGAACACCGGGGAGCTGTTTTTT. Translated, it gives CASSVSGTGNTGELFF.

The chain couples TRBV19 to TRBJ1-1; 7 bases align to TRBD1. CDR1 and CDR2 (germline): LNHDA, SQIVND (reference sequence). Germline trimming cut 4 bases from V and 2 bases from J; bases unmatched to any gene: 7. CDR3 length: 15 residues. CDR3 sequence reads: CASSTSGGRNTEAFF. The CDR3 DNA sequence: TGTGCCAGTAGTACCTCAGGGGGGCGAAACACTGAAGCTTTCTTT. Variable domain in full (rest from reference TRBV19 and TRBJ1-1): DGGITQSPKYLFRKEGQNVTLSCEQNLNHDAMYWYRQDPGQGLRLIYYSQIVNDFQKGDIAEGYSVSREKKESFPLTVTSAQKNPTAFYLCASSTSGGRNTEAFFGQGTRLTVV.

Comments on this clone: A junction boundary mismatches the germline segment, possibly from a read error. V is TRBV5-1 and J is TRBJ1-3; 8 positions agree with TRBD1. The CDR3 is 19 amino acids. CDR1 SGHRS and CDR2 YFSETQ come from the germline V gene. The CDR3 nucleotides read TGTGCCAGCAGCCCTGGGGACAGGAGAATAAGAGGCTCTGGAAACACCATATATTTT. It is translated as CASSPGDRRIRGSGNTIYF.

The chain combines TRBV4-1 with TRBJ2-3, with 8 bases fitting TRBD2. The CDR3 totals 18 residues. V dropped 3 bases and J dropped 3; count of bases not matched to a gene: 14. Germline V gives CDR1 MGHRA, CDR2 YSYEKL. Written as DNA, the CDR3 is TGCGCCAGCAGCCAGACTACTAGGCGGGGGGCTGTAACAGATACGCAGTATTTT. The encoded protein is CASSQTTRRGAVTDTQYF.

The V gene is TRBV27, the J gene TRBJ1-5; unclear D gene. Trimming took 3 bases from V and 1 from J, leaving 4 bases between them. CDR3 length: 13 residues. Looked up from germline, CDR1 is MNHEY and CDR2 is SMNVEV (reference sequence). The CDR3 DNA sequence: TGTGCCAGCAGTTTCCAGAGCAATCAGCCCCAGCATTTT. Translated, it gives CASSFQSNQPQHF.

The CDR3: CATSDQTGGVLDTQYF. The DNA of the CDR3 is TGTGCCACCAGTGACCAAACAGGGGGGGTTTTGGATACGCAGTATTTT. The chain combines TRBV24-1 with TRBJ2-3, with TRBD1 as a possible D gene (8 bases). The CDR3 is 16 residues long. Trimming cost V 4 bases and J 6 bases, with 19 bases left between them. Germline V lookup: CDR1 KGHDR, CDR2 SFDVKD.

The chain links TRBV4-2 to TRBJ1-1, with 9 bases that match TRBD1. V lost 4 bases to trimming and J lost 3 bases; unmatched junction nucleotides: 9. This CDR3 is 16 amino acids long. Germline CDR1 reads LGHNA; CDR2 reads YNFKEQ. As DNA, the CDR3 is TGTGCCAGCAGCCTTCCGACAGGGGGTTCTTACACTGAAGCTTTCTTT. It codes for CASSLPTGGSYTEAFF.

This rearrangement joins TRBV21-1 to TRBJ2-1; whether TRBD2, the table's D call, matches the DNA was not checked. TRBV21-1 is given as a pseudogene. The CDR3 totals 16 residues. CDR3: CASSPREVKPYNEQFF. The DNA for the CDR3 is TGTGCCAGCAGCCCACGTGAGGTTAAACCCTACAATGAGCAGTTCTTC.

In this sample, this clone turned up a few times. The chain has TRBV10-2 and TRBJ2-6; the D is unclear. The CDR3 runs 14 residues. V was shortened by 7 bases and J by 0 bases, with 7 bases between the two germline ends. Germline loops: CDR1 WSHSY, CDR2 SAAADI. The CDR3 nucleotides read TGCGCCAGCACCGACATCTCTGGGGCCAACGTCCTGACTTTC. The encoded protein is CASTDISGANVLTF.

The V gene is TRBV19, the J gene TRBJ1-1, with a weak D call TRBD1 (6 bases). Germline V gene sequence: CDR1 LNHDA, CDR2 SQIVND (reference sequence). Between the trimmed V and J ends, which lost 6 bases and 1 base, there was a span of 15 bases. The CDR3 spans 15 residues. The CDR3 bases are TGTGCCAGTAGCTCTGTAGCCAGGGGGAACACTGAAGCTTTCTTT. Translating it yields CASSSVARGNTEAFF.